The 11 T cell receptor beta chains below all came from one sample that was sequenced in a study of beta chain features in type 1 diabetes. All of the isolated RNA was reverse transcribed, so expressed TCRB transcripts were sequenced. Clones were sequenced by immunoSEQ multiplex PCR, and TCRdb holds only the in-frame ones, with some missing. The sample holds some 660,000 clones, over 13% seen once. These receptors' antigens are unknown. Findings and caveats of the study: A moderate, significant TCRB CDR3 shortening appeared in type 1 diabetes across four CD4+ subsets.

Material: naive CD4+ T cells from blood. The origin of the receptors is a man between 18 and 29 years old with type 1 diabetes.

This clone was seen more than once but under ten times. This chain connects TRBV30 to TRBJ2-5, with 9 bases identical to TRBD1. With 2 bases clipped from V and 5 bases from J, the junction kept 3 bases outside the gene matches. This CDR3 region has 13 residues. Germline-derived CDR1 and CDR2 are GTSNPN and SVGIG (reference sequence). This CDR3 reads CAWSTGGKETQYF. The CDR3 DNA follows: TGTGCCTGGAGTACAGGGGGCAAGGAGACCCAGTACTTC.

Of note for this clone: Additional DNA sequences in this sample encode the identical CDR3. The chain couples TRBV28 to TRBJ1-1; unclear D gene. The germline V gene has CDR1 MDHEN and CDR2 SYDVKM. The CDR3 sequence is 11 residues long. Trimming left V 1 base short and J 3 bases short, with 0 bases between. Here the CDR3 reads CASSLYTEAFF. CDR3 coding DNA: TGTGCCAGCAGTTTATACACTGAAGCTTTCTTT.

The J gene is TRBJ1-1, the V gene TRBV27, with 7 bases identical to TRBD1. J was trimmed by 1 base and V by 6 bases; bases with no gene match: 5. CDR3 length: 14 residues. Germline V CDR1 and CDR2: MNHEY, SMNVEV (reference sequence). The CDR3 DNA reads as TGTGCCAGCAGGAAAGACAGGGAGAACACTGAAGCTTTCTTT. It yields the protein CASRKDRENTEAFF.

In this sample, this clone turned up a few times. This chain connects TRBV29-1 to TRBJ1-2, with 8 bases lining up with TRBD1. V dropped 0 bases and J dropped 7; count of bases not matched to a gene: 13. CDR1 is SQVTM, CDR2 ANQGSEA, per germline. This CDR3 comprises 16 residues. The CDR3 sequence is CSVEDLGTGPRGGYTF. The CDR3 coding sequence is TGCAGCGTTGAAGATCTCGGGACAGGCCCAAGGGGTGGCTACACCTTC.

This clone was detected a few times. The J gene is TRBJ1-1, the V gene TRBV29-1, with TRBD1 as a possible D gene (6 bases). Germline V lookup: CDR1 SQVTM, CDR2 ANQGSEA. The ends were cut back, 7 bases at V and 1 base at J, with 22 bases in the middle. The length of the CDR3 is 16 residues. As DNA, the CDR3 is TGCAGCGGGACAGTGGGATTCTTGGTCTCGAACACTGAAGCTTTCTTT. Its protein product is CSGTVGFLVSNTEAFF.

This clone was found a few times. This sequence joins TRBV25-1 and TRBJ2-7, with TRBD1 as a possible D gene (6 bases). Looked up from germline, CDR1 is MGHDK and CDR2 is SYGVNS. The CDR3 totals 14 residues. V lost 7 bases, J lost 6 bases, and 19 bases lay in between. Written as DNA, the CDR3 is TGTGCCAGCAACGCCAAACCGGGACAACGCGAGCAGTACTTC. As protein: CASNAKPGQREQYF.

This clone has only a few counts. In nucleotides, the CDR3 is TGTGCCAGCAGCCGATCAGGGGGCTACGAGCAGTACTTC. Its protein product is CASSRSGGYEQYF. V gene TRBV7-8 combines with J gene TRBJ2-7, with 7 bases matching TRBD1. V was pared by 5 bases and J by 3 bases, with 4 bases of the junction left unmatched. This CDR3 region has 13 residues. CDR1 is SGHVS and CDR2 is FQNEAQ in the germline V gene.

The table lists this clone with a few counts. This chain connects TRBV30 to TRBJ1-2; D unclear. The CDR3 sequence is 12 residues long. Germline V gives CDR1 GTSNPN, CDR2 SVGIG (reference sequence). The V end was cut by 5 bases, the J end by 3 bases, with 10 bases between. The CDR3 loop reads CAWLRPYYGYTF. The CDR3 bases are TGTGCCTGGTTGCGACCGTACTATGGCTACACCTTC.

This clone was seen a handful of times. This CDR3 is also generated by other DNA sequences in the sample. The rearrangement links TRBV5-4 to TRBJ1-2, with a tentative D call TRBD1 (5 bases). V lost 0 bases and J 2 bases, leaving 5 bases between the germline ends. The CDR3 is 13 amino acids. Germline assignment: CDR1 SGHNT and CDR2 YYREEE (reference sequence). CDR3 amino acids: CASSLGGNYGYTF. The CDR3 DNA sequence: TGTGCCAGCAGCTTGGGGGGGAACTATGGCTACACCTTC.

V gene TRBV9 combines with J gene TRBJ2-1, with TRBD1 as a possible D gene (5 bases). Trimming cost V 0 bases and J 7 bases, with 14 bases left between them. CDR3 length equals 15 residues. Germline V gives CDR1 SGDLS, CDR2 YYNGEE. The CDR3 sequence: CASSVGLVGPNEQFF. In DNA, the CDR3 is TGTGCCAGCAGCGTAGGGCTAGTGGGGCCAAATGAGCAGTTCTTC.

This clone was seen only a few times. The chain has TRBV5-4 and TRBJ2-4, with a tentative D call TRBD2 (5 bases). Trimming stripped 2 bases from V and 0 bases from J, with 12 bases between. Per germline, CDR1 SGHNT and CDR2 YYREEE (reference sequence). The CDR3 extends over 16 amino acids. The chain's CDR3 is CASSLRGTLAKNIQYF. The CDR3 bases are TGTGCCAGCAGCTTACGGGGAACGCTAGCCAAAAACATTCAGTACTTC.